This T cell receptor beta chain emerged from a study of T cell repertoires in aging, cancer and after chemotherapy. Study background: The whole study produced a dataset of several million TCR reads.

Study-level findings and limits: Rebound thymic output was suggested by rising median generation probability during chemotherapy in each cancer cohort. Loss of evenness, beyond lost richness, contributed to age-related TCR diversity decline in cancer patients.

TCR beta rearrangements were amplified from peripheral blood genomic DNA. Details on this clonotype: Its antigen is undetermined.

Multiplex touch-down PCR with TRB-A/B primers amplified rearranged V-D-J TRB sequences. TCRdb recomputed calls from the multiplex PCR reads with MiXCR, one row per CDR3 protein. The sample yields about a thousand distinct CDR3 sequences, 20% to 25% seen once. CDR1 is ENHRY, CDR2 SYGVKD, per germline. The CDR3 length is 14 residues. Trimming removed 3 bases at V and 7 bases at J, with 10 bases between. Source material: blood. V gene TRBV10-3 combines with J gene TRBJ1-6; D not resolved. This TCR was sampled from a human donor with a solid tumor. CDR3 nucleotide sequence: TGTGCCATCAGTGAACCGGACGGCAATTCACCCCTCCACTTT. It encodes CAISEPDGNSPLHF.